This T cell receptor beta chain was captured in a study of siplizumab effects on memory and regulatory T cells. A word on this clone: Its cognate antigen is unknown.

TCRdb keeps only in-frame clones here, not all; method: immunoSEQ multiplex PCR. The data hold some 100,000 clones, with more than 85% observed a single time. Germline assignment: CDR1 LGHNA and CDR2 YSLEER. V was cut by 4 bases and J by 2 bases, with 14 bases left in between. This CDR3 contains 16 residues. Study conclusions and caveats: Most alloreactive clones went unmapped to unstimulated subsets; only a minor fraction mapped. Apparently more diverse than memory cells, naive T cells also seemed major alloresponse contributors.

The sequence derives from a human donor in good health. The rearrangement links TRBV4-3 to TRBJ2-2; possible D gene TRBD2, 6 bases. Sequencing was performed on CD8+ T cells sorted from blood. The CDR3 spells CASSPNGGENTGELFF. CDR3 DNA sequence: TGCGCCAGCAGCCCTAACGGAGGGGAAAACACCGGGGAGCTGTTTTTT.